Listed here are 3 T cell receptor beta chains from one sample, sequenced in a study of beta chain features in type 1 diabetes. Expressed TCRB transcripts were sequenced because the isolated RNA had all been reverse transcribed beforehand. TCRdb's table, derived via immunoSEQ multiplex PCR, lists solely in-frame clones and lacks some. This table holds 400,000 to 550,000 clones, approximately 10% found once. Sequencing was done on a sample of naive CD4+ T cells from blood. These receptors were taken from a woman aged 18-29 years in good health.

The gene calls are TRBV2 and TRBJ1-1; D unresolved. V was cut by 2 bases and J by 0 bases, with 10 bases left in between. The germline V gene encodes CDR1 SNHLY and CDR2 FYNNEI. The CDR3 extends over 15 amino acids. The CDR3 is CASSEYGALNTEAFF. For the CDR3, the DNA is TGTGCCAGCAGTGAATACGGAGCCCTGAACACTGAAGCTTTCTTT.

The chain links TRBV19 to TRBJ1-4, with 7 bases fitting TRBD1. The CDR3 is 12 amino acids. The V gene's germline CDR1 is LNHDA and CDR2 SQIVND (reference sequence). V shed 5 bases, J shed 15 bases, and the junction held 9 bases outside the gene matches. The CDR3 DNA reads TGTGCCAGTAGTCACAGGGGTCTGAACTTGTTTTTT. As protein: CASSHRGLNLFF. Full variable domain (rest looked up from reference TRBV19 and TRBJ1-4): DGGITQSPKYLFRKEGQNVTLSCEQNLNHDAMYWYRQDPGQGLRLIYYSQIVNDFQKGDIAEGYSVSREKKESFPLTVTSAQKNPTAFYLCASSHRGLNLFFGSGTQLSVL.

This clone was detected a few times. The chain recombines TRBV29-1 with TRBJ1-1, with D tentatively TRBD1 (6 bases). Germline CDR1 and CDR2: SQVTM and ANQGSEA. V lost 4 bases and J 6 bases, leaving 15 bases between the germline ends. The CDR3 has 13 amino acids. CDR3 residues: CSVAGQGMAEAFF. Written as DNA, the CDR3 is TGCAGCGTTGCAGGCCAGGGGATGGCTGAAGCTTTCTTT.